The 13 T cell receptor beta chains below were found in one sample sequenced in a study of cytomegalovirus exposure and HLA in healthy donors. PCR employed 60 Vbeta and 13 Jbeta primers. Data came from immunoSEQ multiplex PCR; TCRdb stores just in-frame clones and leaves some out. The table shows 140,000 or so clones, with approximately 79% occurring only once. Sequenced sample: PBMCs. All receptors derive from a man between 18 and 35 years old in good health and CMV-seropositive.

This chain connects TRBV5-3 to TRBJ2-7, with 8 bases that match TRBD1. TRBV5-3 is given ORF status, its function remaining uncertain. V lost 5 bases to trimming and J lost 5 bases; unmatched junction nucleotides: 6. CDR3 length equals 13 residues. DNA of the CDR3: TGTGCCAGAAGTCGGACAGGGTCCCACGAGCAGTACTTC. As protein: CARSRTGSHEQYF.

The chain is built from TRBV7-3 and TRBJ2-1, with 7 bases aligning to TRBD2. V lost 2 bases and J lost 4; bases outside the gene matches: 5. Looked up from germline, CDR1 is SGHTA and CDR2 is FQGTGA. This CDR3 is 15 amino acids long. The CDR3 DNA reads as TGTGCCAGCAGCTTATTTACTAGCGCTTACAATGAGCAGTTCTTC. It codes for CASSLFTSAYNEQFF.

The chain couples TRBV5-1 to TRBJ1-2, with D perhaps matching TRBD1 (6 bases). V was shortened by 4 bases and J by 3 bases, with 19 bases between the two germline ends. Germline assignment: CDR1 SGHRS and CDR2 YFSETQ. The CDR3 runs to 16 residues. In DNA, the CDR3 is TGCGCCAGCAGCCCCCGGGATGGGGGCAGGGACTATGGCTACACCTTC. This gives the protein CASSPRDGGRDYGYTF.

This clone was observed a handful of times. The chain is built from TRBV4-3 and TRBJ1-1; 9 bases agree with TRBD1. This CDR3 has 15 residues. V shed 2 bases and J 1 base; nucleotides not matched to a gene: 2. From germline, CDR1 is LGHNA and CDR2 YSLEER. CDR3 in amino acids: CASSQLDRGNTEAFF. The CDR3 coding sequence is TGCGCCAGCAGCCAATTGGACAGGGGGAACACTGAAGCTTTCTTT.

The chain has TRBV28 and TRBJ1-3; D is perhaps TRBD1 (6 bases). Germline loops: CDR1 MDHEN, CDR2 SYDVKM. The CDR3 has 17 residues. V shed 3 bases and J shed 4 bases, with 19 bases lying between them. The CDR3 protein is CASSLLHEGVEGNTIYF. The CDR3 DNA is TGTGCCAGCAGTTTGCTTCACGAGGGGGTGGAAGGAAACACCATATATTTT.

This rearrangement joins TRBV6-1 to TRBJ1-1; D possibly corresponds to TRBD1 (5 bases). V gave up 3 bases and J gave up 7 bases, with 6 bases separating them. CDR1 is MNHNS and CDR2 is SASEGT in the germline V gene. There are 11 residues in the CDR3. This CDR3 reads CASSDQGEAFF. CDR3 DNA sequence: TGTGCCAGCAGTGACCAGGGTGAAGCTTTCTTT.

Points on this clone: The same CDR3 also results from other DNA sequences found in this sample. The chain couples TRBV28 to TRBJ2-6, with D perhaps matching TRBD2 (6 bases). This CDR3 has 15 residues. The germline gives CDR1 MDHEN, CDR2 SYDVKM. V lost 3 bases to trimming and J lost 0 bases, with 6 bases between them. This chain's CDR3 is CASSLRGSGANVLTF. In nucleotides, the CDR3 is TGTGCCAGCAGTTTGCGGGGCTCTGGGGCCAACGTCCTGACTTTC.

The chain couples TRBV5-6 to TRBJ1-4; a weak D match, TRBD1 (6 bases). Germline CDR1 SGHDT, CDR2 YYEEEE. The CDR3 extends over 13 amino acids. The V end was cut by 0 bases, the J end by 8 bases, with 8 bases between. The CDR3 DNA reads as TGTGCCAGCAGCTTGGCAGGGGTCGAAAAACTGTTTTTT. This translates into CASSLAGVEKLFF.

The chain recombines TRBV5-1 with TRBJ2-2, with 7 bases that match TRBD1. V gave up 4 bases and J gave up 1 base; unmatched junction bases: 4. The CDR3 is 15 amino acids. Germline loops: CDR1 SGHRS, CDR2 YFSETQ. The DNA of the CDR3 is TGCGCCAGCAGCAGGGACAGCCTGAACACCGGGGAGCTGTTTTTT. It is translated as CASSRDSLNTGELFF. The whole variable domain, filled in from reference TRBV5-1 and TRBJ2-2, reads KAGVTQTPRYLIKTRGQQVTLSCSPISGHRSVSWYQQTPGQGLQFLFEYFSETQRNKGNFPGRFSGRQFSNSRSEMNVSTLELGDSALYLCASSRDSLNTGELFFGEGSRLTVL.

The chain has TRBV6-1 and TRBJ2-7; 7 bases are shared with TRBD1. Germline CDR1 reads MNHNS; CDR2 reads SASEGT. Trimming cost V 2 bases and J 2 bases; bases outside gene matches: 12. The CDR3 runs 17 residues. CDR3 DNA: TGTGCCAGCAGTGAAAGCCCGACAGGGAGAGGGACCTACGAGCAGTACTTC. This translates into CASSESPTGRGTYEQYF.

This chain uses TRBV6-5 with TRBJ1-2; D perhaps matches TRBD1 (5 bases). V lost 4 bases and J 7 bases, leaving 10 bases between the germline ends. This CDR3 has 12 residues. Germline CDR1 is MNHEY and CDR2 is SVGAGI. The DNA of the CDR3 is TGTGCCAGCAGTTGGGGGGGAGGTGGCTACACCTTC. Protein sequence: CASSWGGGGYTF.

The J gene is TRBJ1-1, the V gene TRBV4-1; D gene ambiguous. This CDR3 contains 13 residues. The V gene's germline CDR1 is MGHRA and CDR2 YSYEKL. Trimming cost V 4 bases and J 1 base, with 7 bases left between them. This CDR3 reads CASSREGNTEAFF. The DNA for the CDR3 is TGCGCCAGCAGCCGGGAGGGGAACACTGAAGCTTTCTTT.

This clone was detected only a few times. This chain links TRBV11-2 with TRBJ2-1; 11 nucleotides agree with TRBD1. The ends lost 0 bases at V and 0 bases at J; junction bases unmatched: 4. Germline CDR1 and CDR2: SGHAT and FQNNGV. This CDR3 region has 18 residues. CDR3 DNA sequence: TGTGCCAGCAGCTTAGATCGGACAGGGGGCCTCTCCTACAATGAGCAGTTCTTC. It encodes CASSLDRTGGLSYNEQFF.